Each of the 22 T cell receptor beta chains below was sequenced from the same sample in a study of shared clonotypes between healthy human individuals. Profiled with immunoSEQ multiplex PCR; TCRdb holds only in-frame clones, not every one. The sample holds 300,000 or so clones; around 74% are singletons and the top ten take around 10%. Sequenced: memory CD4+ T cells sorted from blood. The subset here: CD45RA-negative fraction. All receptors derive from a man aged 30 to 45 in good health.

Here the CDR3 DNA reads TGTGCCAGCAGTCCGGCCGGGACAGGGTTTGGATCCTACGAGCAGTACTTC. Its protein product is CASSPAGTGFGSYEQYF. The rearrangement joins TRBV2 to TRBJ2-5; TRBD1 agrees at 9 bases. The J call is in doubt because the DNA end fits TRBJ2-7 better. Germline-derived CDR1 and CDR2 are SNHLY and FYNNEI. CDR3 length: 17 amino acids.

As DNA, the CDR3 is TGTGCCAGCAGCTTCGGACCGATTAACACTGAAGCTTTCTTT. This encodes CASSFGPINTEAFF. The rearrangement links TRBV7-8 to TRBJ1-1; D gene uncertain. Germline CDR1 and CDR2: SGHVS and FQNEAQ. The V gene lost 3 bases and the J gene lost 2 bases, with 10 bases spanning the gap. The CDR3 has 14 amino acids.

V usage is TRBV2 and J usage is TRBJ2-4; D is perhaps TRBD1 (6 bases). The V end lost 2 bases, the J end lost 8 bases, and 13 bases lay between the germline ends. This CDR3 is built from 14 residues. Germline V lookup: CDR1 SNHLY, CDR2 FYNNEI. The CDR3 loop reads CASSEPLRGDIQYF. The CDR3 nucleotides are TGTGCCAGCAGTGAACCGCTCAGGGGAGACATTCAGTACTTC.

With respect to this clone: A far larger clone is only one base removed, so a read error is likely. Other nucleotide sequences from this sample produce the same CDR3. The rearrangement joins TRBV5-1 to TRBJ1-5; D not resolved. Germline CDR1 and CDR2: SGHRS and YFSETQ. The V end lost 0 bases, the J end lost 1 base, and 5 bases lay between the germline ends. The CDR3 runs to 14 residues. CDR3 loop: CASSLGVSNQPQHF. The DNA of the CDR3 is TGCGCCAGCAGCTTGGGGGTCAGCAATCAGCCCCAGCATTTT.

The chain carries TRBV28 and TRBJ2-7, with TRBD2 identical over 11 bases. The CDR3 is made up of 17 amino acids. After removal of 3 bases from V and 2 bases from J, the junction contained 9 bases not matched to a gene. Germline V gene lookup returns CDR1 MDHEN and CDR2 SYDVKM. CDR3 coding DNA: TGTGCCAGCAGTTTTCACCCGGAACTAGCGGGAGCCTACGAGCAGTACTTC. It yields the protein CASSFHPELAGAYEQYF.

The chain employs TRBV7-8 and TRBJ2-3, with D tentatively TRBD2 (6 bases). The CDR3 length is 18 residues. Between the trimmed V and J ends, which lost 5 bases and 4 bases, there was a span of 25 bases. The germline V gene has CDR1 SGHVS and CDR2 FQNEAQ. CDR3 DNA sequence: TGTGCCAGCAGCCGACGGGGCGGGGTACAGCTATTCGCAGATACGCAGTATTTT. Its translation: CASSRRGGVQLFADTQYF.

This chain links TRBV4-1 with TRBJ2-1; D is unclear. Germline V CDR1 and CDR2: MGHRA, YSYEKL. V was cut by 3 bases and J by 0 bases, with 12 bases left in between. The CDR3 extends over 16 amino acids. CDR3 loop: CASSHESLGSYNEQFF. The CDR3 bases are TGCGCCAGCAGCCATGAGTCCCTGGGCTCCTACAATGAGCAGTTCTTC.

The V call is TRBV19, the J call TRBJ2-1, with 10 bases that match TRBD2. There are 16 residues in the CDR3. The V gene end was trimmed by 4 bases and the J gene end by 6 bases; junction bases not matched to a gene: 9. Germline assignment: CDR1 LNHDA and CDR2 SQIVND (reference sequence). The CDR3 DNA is TGTGCCAGTAGTACCATGACTAGCGGGCCTTTCAATGAGCAGTTCTTC. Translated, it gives CASSTMTSGPFNEQFF.

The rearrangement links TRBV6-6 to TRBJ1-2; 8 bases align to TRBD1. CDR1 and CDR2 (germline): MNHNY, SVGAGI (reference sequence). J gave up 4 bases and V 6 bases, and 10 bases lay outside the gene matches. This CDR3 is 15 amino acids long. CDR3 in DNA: TGTGCCAGCAGAAAGACGCCGGGACAGGCCTATGGCTACACCTTC. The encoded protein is CASRKTPGQAYGYTF.

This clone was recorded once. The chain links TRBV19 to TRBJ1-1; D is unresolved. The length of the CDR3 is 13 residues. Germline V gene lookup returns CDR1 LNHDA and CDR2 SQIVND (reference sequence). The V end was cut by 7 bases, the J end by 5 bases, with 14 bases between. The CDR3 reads CASITHEHTEAFF. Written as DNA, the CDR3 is TGTGCCAGTATTACACATGAACATACTGAAGCTTTCTTT.

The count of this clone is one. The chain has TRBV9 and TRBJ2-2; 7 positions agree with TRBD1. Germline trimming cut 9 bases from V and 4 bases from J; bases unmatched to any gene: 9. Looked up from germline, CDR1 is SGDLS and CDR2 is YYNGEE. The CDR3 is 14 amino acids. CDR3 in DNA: TGTGCCACCGGAAGGGGGCGCGTCACCGGGGAGCTGTTTTTT. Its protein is CATGRGRVTGELFF.

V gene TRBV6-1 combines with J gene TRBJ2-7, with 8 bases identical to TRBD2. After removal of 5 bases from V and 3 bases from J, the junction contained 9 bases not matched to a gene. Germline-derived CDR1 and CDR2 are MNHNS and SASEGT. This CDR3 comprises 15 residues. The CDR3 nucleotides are TGTGCCAGCAGTTCCATAGGACTAGCAGACTACGAGCAGTACTTC. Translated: CASSSIGLADYEQYF.

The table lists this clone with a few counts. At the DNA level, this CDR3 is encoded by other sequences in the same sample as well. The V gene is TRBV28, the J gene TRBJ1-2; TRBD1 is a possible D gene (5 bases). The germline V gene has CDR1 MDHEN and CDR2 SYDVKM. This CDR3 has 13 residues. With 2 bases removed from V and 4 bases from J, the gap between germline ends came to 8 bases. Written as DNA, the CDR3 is TGTGCCAGCAGTTTAAGTCAGGGCTATGGCTACACCTTC. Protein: CASSLSQGYGYTF.

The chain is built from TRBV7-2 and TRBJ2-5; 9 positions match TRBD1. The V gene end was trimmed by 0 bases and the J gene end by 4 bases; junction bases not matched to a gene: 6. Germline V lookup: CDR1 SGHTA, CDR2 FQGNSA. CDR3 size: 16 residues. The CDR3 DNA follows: TGTGCCAGCAGCTTAGCGCGGACAGGGGTAGGAGAGACCCAGTACTTC. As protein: CASSLARTGVGETQYF.

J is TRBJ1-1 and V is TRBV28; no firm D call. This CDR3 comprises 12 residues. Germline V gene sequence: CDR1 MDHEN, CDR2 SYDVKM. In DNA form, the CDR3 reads TGTGGGTCAAAGGATGTGAACACTGAAGCTTTCTTT. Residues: CGSKDVNTEAFF.

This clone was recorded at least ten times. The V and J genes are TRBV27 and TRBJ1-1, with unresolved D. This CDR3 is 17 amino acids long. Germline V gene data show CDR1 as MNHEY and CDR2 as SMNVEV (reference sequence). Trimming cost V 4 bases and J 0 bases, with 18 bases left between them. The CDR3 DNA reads TGTGCCAGCAGTTATTTCGGTGCATCTGGGTTGAACACTGAAGCTTTCTTT. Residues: CASSYFGASGLNTEAFF.

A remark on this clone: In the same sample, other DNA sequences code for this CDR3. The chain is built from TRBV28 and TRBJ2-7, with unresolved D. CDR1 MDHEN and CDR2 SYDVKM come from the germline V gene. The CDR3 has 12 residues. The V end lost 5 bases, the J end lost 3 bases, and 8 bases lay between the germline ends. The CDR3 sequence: CASSLPYYEQYF. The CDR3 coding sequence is TGTGCCAGCAGTCTACCCTACTACGAGCAGTACTTC.

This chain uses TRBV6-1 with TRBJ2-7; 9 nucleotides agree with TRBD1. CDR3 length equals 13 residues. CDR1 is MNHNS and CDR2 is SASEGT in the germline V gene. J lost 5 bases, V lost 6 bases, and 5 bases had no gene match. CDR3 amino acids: CASRQGARDEQYF. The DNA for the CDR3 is TGTGCCAGCAGACAGGGGGCGCGCGACGAGCAGTACTTC.

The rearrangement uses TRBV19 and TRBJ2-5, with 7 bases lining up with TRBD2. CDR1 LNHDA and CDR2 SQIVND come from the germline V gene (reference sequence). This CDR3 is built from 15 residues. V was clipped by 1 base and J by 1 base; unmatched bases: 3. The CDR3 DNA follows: TGTGCCAGTAGTATAGGACTAGCAATCCAAGAGACCCAGTACTTC. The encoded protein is CASSIGLAIQETQYF. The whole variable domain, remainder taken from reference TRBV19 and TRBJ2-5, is DGGITQSPKYLFRKEGQNVTLSCEQNLNHDAMYWYRQDPGQGLRLIYYSQIVNDFQKGDIAEGYSVSREKKESFPLTVTSAQKNPTAFYLCASSIGLAIQETQYFGPGTRLLVL.

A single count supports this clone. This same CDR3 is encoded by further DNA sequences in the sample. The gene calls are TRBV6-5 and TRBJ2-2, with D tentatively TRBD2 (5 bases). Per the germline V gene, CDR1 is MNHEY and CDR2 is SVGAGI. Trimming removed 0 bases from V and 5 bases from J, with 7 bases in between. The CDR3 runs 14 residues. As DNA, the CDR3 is TGTGCCAGCAGTTACTCTCGGGAAACCGGGGAGCTGTTTTTT. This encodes CASSYSRETGELFF.

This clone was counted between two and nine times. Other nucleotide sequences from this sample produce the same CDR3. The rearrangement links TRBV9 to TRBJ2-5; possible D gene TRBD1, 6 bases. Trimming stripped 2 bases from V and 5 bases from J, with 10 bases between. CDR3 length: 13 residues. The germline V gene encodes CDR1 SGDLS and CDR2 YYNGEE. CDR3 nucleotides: TGTGCCAGCAGCGTCAGGGGCGTGGAGACCCAGTACTTC. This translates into CASSVRGVETQYF.

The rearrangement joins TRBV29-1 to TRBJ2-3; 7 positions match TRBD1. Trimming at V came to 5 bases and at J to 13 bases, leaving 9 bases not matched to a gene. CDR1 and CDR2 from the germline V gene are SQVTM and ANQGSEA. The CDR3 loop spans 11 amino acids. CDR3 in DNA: TGCAGCGTTTTTCACCGGGACAGAAAGTATTTT. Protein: CSVFHRDRKYF.